These T cell receptor beta chains were read from a single sample in a study of blood T cell repertoires in COVID-19. This table comes from immunoSEQ multiplex PCR, and its TCRdb copy is limited to in-frame clones, with some not included. The table records 130,000 to 150,000 clones, 88% of them present only once. The sequenced sample consisted of peripheral blood. The source is a man in his 70s with acute or convalescent COVID-19. The CDR3 runs from the conserved cysteine through the conserved F or W. D genes are given only for firm matches. Expanded clones are given a class, and other clones once, few, many or no size at all.

>TRBJ1-6|NA|NA|TRBV5-1
CASSLDSPNNSPLHF
TGCGCCAGCAGCTTGGACAGTCCTAATAATTCACCCCTCCACTTT
>TRBJ2-3|NA|TRBD2|TRBV7-2
CASSAGGGGQGTQYF
TGTGCCAGCAGCGCCGGCGGGGGGGGACAAGGTACGCAGTATTTT
>TRBJ2-2|NA|NA|TRBV5-4
CASSSPSGVAGELFF
TGTGCCAGCAGCTCCCCTTCAGGGGTGGCCGGGGAGCTGTTTTTT
>TRBJ1-4|NA|TRBD1|TRBV29-1
CSVGDSPPNEKLFF
TGCAGCGTTGGGGACAGCCCACCGAATGAAAAACTGTTTTTT
>TRBJ2-3|NA|NA|TRBV10-3
CAISESRSLTDTQYF
TGTGCCATCAGTGAGTCGCGATCCCTCACAGATACGCAGTATTTT
>TRBJ2-4|NA|TRBD1|TRBV6-6
CASSYWDRVTNIQYF
TGTGCCAGCAGTTACTGGGACAGGGTAACGAACATTCAGTACTTC
>TRBJ2-1|NA|NA|TRBV11-3
CASGVAAENEQFF
TGTGCCAGCGGGGTAGCGGCGGAGAATGAGCAGTTCTTC
>TRBJ2-7|few|NA|TRBV6-5
CASSYDRWPYEQYF
TGTGCCAGCAGTTACGACAGATGGCCCTACGAGCAGTACTTC
>TRBJ1-5|once|TRBD1|TRBV7-6
CASSSGTGIGQPQHF
TGTGCCAGCAGCTCCGGGACAGGGATCGGGCAGCCCCAGCATTTT
>TRBJ1-5|NA|NA|TRBV28
CASTTVYVGNQPQHF
TGTGCCAGCACTACAGTATATGTGGGCAATCAGCCCCAGCATTTT
>TRBJ2-5|NA|TRBD2|TRBV2
CASSVGAGGPEETQYF
TGTGCCAGCAGTGTGGGGGCGGGAGGGCCCGAAGAGACCCAGTACTTC
>TRBJ2-1|NA|NA|TRBV5-6
CASSQIWSSYNEQFF
TGTGCCAGCAGCCAGATATGGAGCTCCTACAATGAGCAGTTCTTC
>TRBJ1-5|few|TRBD1|TRBV28
CASSRSGTGERQPQHF
TGTGCCAGCAGTCGATCCGGGACAGGGGAGCGACAGCCCCAGCATTTT
>TRBJ2-5|NA|NA|TRBV2
CASSAKETQYF
TGTGCCAGCAGTGCTAAAGAGACCCAGTACTTC
>TRBJ1-2|NA|NA|TRBV7-9
CASSPRDTSYGYTF
TGTGCCAGCAGCCCTCGGGACACCAGCTATGGCTACACCTTC
>TRBJ2-1|NA|NA|TRBV12-3/TRBV12-4
CASSSGDEQFF
TGTGCCAGCAGTTCCGGAGATGAGCAGTTCTTC
>TRBJ1-1|NA|TRBD1|TRBV5-1
CASSPGQTTEAFF
TGCGCCAGCAGCCCGGGACAGACCACTGAAGCTTTCTTT
>TRBJ2-7|NA|TRBD2|TRBV19
CASSTGTTYEQYF
TGTGCCAGTAGCACCGGGACTACCTACGAGCAGTACTTC
>TRBJ1-2|NA|TRBD1|TRBV18
CASSPGQHYGYTF
TGTGCCAGCTCACCGGGACAGCACTATGGCTACACCTTC
>TRBJ2-1|NA|NA|TRBV29-1
CSVMSAYNEQFF
TGCAGCGTAATGAGCGCTTACAATGAGCAGTTCTTC
>TRBJ2-3|NA|TRBD1|TRBV10-3
CAIRAPDRGTDTQYF
TGTGCCATCAGGGCCCCCGACAGGGGAACAGATACGCAGTATTTT
>TRBJ1-2|NA|NA|TRBV2
CASSAGAFGYGYTF
TGTGCCAGCAGTGCAGGGGCTTTTGGCTATGGCTACACCTTC
>TRBJ1-2|NA|NA|TRBV5-6
CASSPVAEGYGYTF
TGTGCTAGCAGCCCTGTGGCAGAGGGCTATGGCTACACCTTC
>TRBJ2-2|once|NA|TRBV29-1
CSVWGRRGTGELFF
TGCAGCGTTTGGGGCAGGAGGGGCACCGGGGAGCTGTTTTTT
>TRBJ2-5|NA|NA|TRBV7-9
CASSRTSGLQETQYF
TGTGCCAGCAGCCGAACGTCAGGGTTGCAAGAGACCCAGTACTTC
>TRBJ1-4|NA|NA|TRBV7-9
CASSTTGTNEKLFF
TGTGCCAGCAGCACCACGGGAACTAATGAAAAACTGTTTTTT
>TRBJ1-1|NA|NA|TRBV7-2
CASSSTRQTDEAFF
TGTGCCAGCAGCTCCACCCGACAGACAGATGAAGCTTTCTTT
>TRBJ1-5|NA|TRBD1|TRBV6-1
CASSEWVQGDQPQHF
TGTGCCAGCAGTGAATGGGTACAGGGGGATCAGCCCCAGCATTTT
>TRBJ2-7|once|NA|TRBV6-1
CASSDPRSGDPYEQYF
TGTGCCAGCAGTGACCCACGTTCAGGGGATCCCTACGAGCAGTACTTC
>TRBJ2-5|NA|NA|TRBV20-1
CSSPTYRAQYF
TGCAGCTCCCCAACCTATCGGGCCCAGTACTTC
>TRBJ2-1|NA|TRBD2|TRBV29-1
CSVAGLAGEPSYNEQFF
TGCAGCGTTGCAGGGCTAGCGGGGGAGCCCTCCTACAATGAGCAGTTCTTC
>TRBJ2-6|NA|NA|TRBV27
CASSLRGSGANVLTF
TGTGCCAGCAGTTTAAGGGGCTCTGGGGCCAACGTCCTGACTTTC
>TRBJ1-2|NA|TRBD1|TRBV28
CASSYSTPGQGFGGYTF
TGTGCCAGCAGTTACTCCACGCCGGGACAGGGTTTTGGGGGCTACACCTTC
>TRBJ1-1|NA|NA|TRBV19
CASSRYVNTEAFF
TGTGCCAGTAGTCGGTATGTGAACACTGAAGCTTTCTTT
>TRBJ1-1|NA|NA|TRBV30
CAWSQTNTEAFF
TGTGCCTGGAGTCAAACTAACACTGAAGCTTTCTTT
>TRBJ2-7|NA|NA|TRBV29-1
CSVDQGSSLEQYF
TGCAGCGTTGACCAGGGGAGTAGTCTCGAGCAGTACTTC
>TRBJ2-1|NA|TRBD2|TRBV9
CASSPGGGRAYNEQFF
TGTGCCAGCAGCCCAGGTGGGGGGAGGGCCTACAATGAGCAGTTCTTC
>TRBJ2-2|NA|TRBD1|TRBV2
CASSEAPGQGGGTGELFF
TGTGCCAGCAGTGAAGCACCGGGACAGGGAGGGGGAACCGGGGAGCTGTTTTTT
>TRBJ2-2|many|NA|TRBV7-9
CASSLGQGYPGELFF
TGTGCCAGCAGCTTAGGGCAGGGGTACCCCGGGGAGCTGTTTTTT
>TRBJ2-7|NA|TRBD1|TRBV10-3
CAISGGQGMYEQYF
TGTGCCATCAGTGGGGGACAGGGGATGTACGAGCAGTACTTC
>TRBJ2-1|NA|NA|TRBV6-2/TRBV6-3
CASSYSAGAYNEQFF
TGTGCCAGCAGTTACTCGGCGGGTGCCTACAATGAGCAGTTCTTC
>TRBJ2-1|NA|NA|TRBV27
CASSLRGREEIF
TGTGCCAGCAGTCTTAGGGGCAGGGAAGAGATCTTC
>TRBJ2-2|once|NA|TRBV6-5
CASSLRGTGELFF
TGTGCCAGCAGTCTCAGGGGCACCGGGGAGCTGTTTTTT
>TRBJ1-2|NA|TRBD1|TRBV6-1
CASSEGDRGHYGYTF
TGTGCCAGCAGTGAGGGGGACAGGGGACACTATGGCTACACCTTC
>TRBJ1-5|NA|NA|TRBV29-1
CSVLVGTHDQPQHF
TGCAGCGTTCTAGTCGGGACACACGATCAGCCCCAGCATTTT
>TRBJ2-7|NA|NA|TRBV10-3
CAISDRGSSYEQYF
TGTGCCATCAGTGATCGGGGGTCCTCCTACGAGCAGTACTTC
>TRBJ2-7|NA|TRBD2|TRBV6-5
CASSQPGLATYEQYF
TGTGCCAGCAGCCAGCCGGGACTAGCCACCTACGAGCAGTACTTC
>TRBJ1-1|once|TRBD1|TRBV12-5
CASGTDRGRNTEAFF
TGTGCTAGTGGAACTGACAGGGGGCGGAACACTGAAGCTTTCTTT
>TRBJ1-4|NA|NA|TRBV7-9
CASSGGDAELFF
TGTGCCAGCAGCGGAGGAGATGCCGAACTGTTTTTT